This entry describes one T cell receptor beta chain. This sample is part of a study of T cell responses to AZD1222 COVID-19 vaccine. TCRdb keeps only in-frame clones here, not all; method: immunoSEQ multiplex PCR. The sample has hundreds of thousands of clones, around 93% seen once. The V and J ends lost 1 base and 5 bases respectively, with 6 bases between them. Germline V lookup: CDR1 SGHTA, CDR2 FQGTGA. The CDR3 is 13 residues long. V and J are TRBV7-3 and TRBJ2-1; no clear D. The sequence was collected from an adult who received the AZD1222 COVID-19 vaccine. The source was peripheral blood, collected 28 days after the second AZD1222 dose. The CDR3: CASSLNVDNEQFF. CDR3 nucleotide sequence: TGTGCCAGCAGCTTAAACGTAGACAATGAGCAGTTCTTC. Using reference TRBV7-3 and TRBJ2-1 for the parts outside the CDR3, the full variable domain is GAGVSQTPSNKVTEKGKYVELRCDPISGHTALYWYRQSLGQGPEFLIYFQGTGAADDSGLPNDRFFAVRPEGSVSTLKIQRTERGDSAVYLCASSLNVDNEQFFGPGTRLTVL.